The 32 T cell receptor beta chains given below trace back to one sample, sequenced in a study of persistence of HIV-infected CD4 T cells (dated by TCRdb to 2020 to 2021). What this sample's treatment or condition label stands for: suppressive antiretroviral therapy. A pool of overlapping HIV-1 Gag 15-mer peptides, at 0.8 to 1 ug per peptide per mL, was used to stimulate the cells. Nonresponding CD40L-negative CD69-negative CD45RO-high memory CD4+ T cells were sorted as memory populations depleted of antigen-responding cells. TCRbeta repertoires were sequenced from genomic DNA with the immunoSEQ hsTCRB assay version 4 in survey mode. Imported from immuneACCESS, the table was reduced by TCRdb to in-frame sequences with V and J called. These copies leave out some clones; in studies compared against another copy, an unresolved V gene accounts for under half, and the cause of the remainder is not known. A total of about 60,000 clones appear in this sample, roughly 75% of them only once. Approximately 1.7% of the sample is in the top ten clones.

No antigen has been identified for these receptors. This specimen was CD4+ T cells sorted from PBMCs after approximately 19-hour stimulation, taken from a patient who received antiretroviral therapy. This sample's cell subset or site label indicates: CD40L-CD69- CD45RO-high memory CD4 T cells not responding to Gag peptides. The receptors here all came from an adult man with HIV who was CMV-seropositive.

The CDR3, as DNA: TGTGCCAGCAGTGATTGGGGACATAACACTGAAGCTTTCTTT. It yields the protein CASSDWGHNTEAFF. This sequence joins TRBV2 and TRBJ1-1; perhaps TRBD1 as D (6 bases). This CDR3 contains 14 residues. The germline gives CDR1 SNHLY, CDR2 FYNNEI. V lost 3 bases and J 2 bases, leaving 10 bases between the germline ends.

The chain combines TRBV5-1 with TRBJ2-7, with 11 bases aligning to TRBD2. Germline trimming cut 0 bases from V and 6 bases from J; bases unmatched to any gene: 8. The germline CDR1 and CDR2 sequences are SGHRS and YFSETQ. The CDR3 is made up of 16 amino acids. CDR3 region: CASSLAFSGGEVEQYF. The CDR3 nucleotides are TGCGCCAGCAGCTTGGCATTTAGCGGGGGGGAAGTCGAGCAGTACTTC. The full variable domain, with the rest looked up from reference TRBV5-1 and TRBJ2-7, is KAGVTQTPRYLIKTRGQQVTLSCSPISGHRSVSWYQQTPGQGLQFLFEYFSETQRNKGNFPGRFSGRQFSNSRSEMNVSTLELGDSALYLCASSLAFSGGEVEQYFGPGTRLTVT.

The rearrangement uses TRBV6-4 and TRBJ1-2; TRBD1 is a possible D gene (6 bases). The V end was cut by 4 bases, the J end by 3 bases, with 15 bases between. Per the germline V gene, CDR1 is MRHNA and CDR2 is SNTAGT. The CDR3 spans 15 residues. The CDR3 protein is CASSVGLGADYGYTF. CDR3 DNA sequence: TGTGCCAGCAGTGTCGGACTGGGGGCGGACTATGGCTACACCTTC.

The V call is TRBV9, the J call TRBJ2-7; D could derive from TRBD1 or TRBD2 (5 bases each). Trimming left V 3 bases short and J 0 bases short, with 7 bases between. Germline V CDR1 and CDR2: SGDLS, YYNGEE. The CDR3 length is 13 residues. CDR3 protein: CASSAGPSYEQYF. The CDR3 nucleotides read TGTGCCAGCAGCGCGGGACCCTCCTACGAGCAGTACTTC.

This clone was seen only a few times. This chain uses TRBV7-2 with TRBJ1-3; 7 bases map to TRBD1. Germline CDR1 SGHTA, CDR2 FQGNSA. CDR3 length: 15 amino acids. V shed 0 bases and J 4 bases; nucleotides not matched to a gene: 3. The CDR3 DNA is TGTGCCAGCAGCTTAGCGACAGGGACCGGAAACACCATATATTTT. Translating it yields CASSLATGTGNTIYF.

The V and J genes are TRBV28 and TRBJ1-5; no reliable D call. The CDR3 length is 17 residues. Germline V gene lookup returns CDR1 MDHEN and CDR2 SYDVKM. Trimming cost V 4 bases and J 0 bases, with 16 bases left between them. In DNA, the CDR3 is TGTGCCAGCAGTTCCCCCCGAACAGACTATAGCAATCAGCCCCAGCATTTT. Encoded protein: CASSSPRTDYSNQPQHF.

The chain joins TRBV18 to TRBJ1-1; no reliable D call. V dropped 1 base and J dropped 2 bases, with 8 bases sitting between them. This CDR3 spans 14 amino acids. Germline V gene lookup returns CDR1 KGHSH and CDR2 LQKENI. Written as DNA, the CDR3 is TGTGCCAGCTCACCACTGGAGACCAACACTGAAGCTTTCTTT. Protein sequence: CASSPLETNTEAFF.

The chain couples TRBV4-2 to TRBJ1-1, with a tentative D call TRBD1 (5 bases). CDR1 is LGHNA, CDR2 YNFKEQ, per germline. The CDR3 loop spans 15 amino acids. The V gene lost 4 bases and the J gene lost 1 base, with 13 bases spanning the gap. CDR3 DNA: TGTGCCAGCAGCCTTGTCGGAGGGACGAACACTGAAGCTTTCTTT. It codes for CASSLVGGTNTEAFF.

V and J are TRBV13 and TRBJ1-6; 7 bases line up with TRBD1. Germline CDR1 PRHDT, CDR2 FYEKMQ (reference sequence). This CDR3 is built from 16 residues. Unmatched junction bases numbered 6, after V lost 0 bases and J lost 7 bases. For the CDR3, the DNA is TGTGCCAGCAGCTTAGGACAGGGGATGGGGAATTCACCCCTCCACTTT. This gives the protein CASSLGQGMGNSPLHF.

The chain links TRBV10-3 to TRBJ1-2; 7 nucleotides agree with TRBD1. V lost 3 bases, J lost 8 bases, and 6 bases stayed unmatched. The CDR3 runs to 13 residues. Germline V gene lookup returns CDR1 ENHRY and CDR2 SYGVKD. The CDR3 coding sequence is TGTGCCATCAGTGAAAGGGGGCGCGGAGGCTACACCTTC. It codes for CAISERGRGGYTF.

This clone showed up just once. The chain combines TRBV19 with TRBJ1-2; D remains ambiguous. This CDR3 comprises 16 residues. Germline-derived CDR1 and CDR2 are LNHDA and SQIVND (reference sequence). V shed 7 bases and J shed 0 bases, with 18 bases lying between them. The CDR3 loop is CASKAGSTLTNYGYTF. The CDR3 bases are TGTGCCAGTAAGGCGGGCAGTACCTTGACTAACTATGGCTACACCTTC.

The chain employs TRBV7-2 and TRBJ1-1; D might be TRBD1 (5 bases). The length of the CDR3 is 14 residues. Between the trimmed V and J ends, which lost 5 bases and 0 bases, there was a span of 10 bases. Germline CDR1 reads SGHTA; CDR2 reads FQGNSA. Here the CDR3 DNA reads TGTGCCAGCAGCCGCAGGGTCATGAACACTGAAGCTTTCTTT. Its translation is CASSRRVMNTEAFF. Using reference TRBV7-2 and TRBJ1-1 for the parts outside the CDR3, the full variable domain is GAGVSQSPSNKVTEKGKDVELRCDPISGHTALYWYRQSLGQGLEFLIYFQGNSAPDKSGLPSDRFSAERTGGSVSTLTIQRTQQEDSAVYLCASSRRVMNTEAFFGQGTRLTVV.

DNA of the CDR3: TGTGCCAGCAGTCGGATGGGCAGCAGGTCCGACGAGCAGTACTTC. Translating it yields CASSRMGSRSDEQYF. The rearrangement links TRBV27 to TRBJ2-7; D remains unclear. CDR1 MNHEY and CDR2 SMNVEV come from the germline V gene (reference sequence). Between the trimmed V and J ends, which lost 5 bases and 5 bases, there was a span of 19 bases. CDR3 length: 15 residues.

The chain links TRBV7-3 to TRBJ1-5; D is undetermined. Germline V gene lookup returns CDR1 SGHTA and CDR2 FQGTGA. The CDR3 contains 13 residues. V was clipped by 2 bases and J by 7 bases, with 9 bases between them. CDR3 in amino acids: CASSLRREQPQHF. In DNA form, the CDR3 reads TGTGCCAGCAGCTTACGACGGGAACAGCCCCAGCATTTT.

The chain joins TRBV4-2 to TRBJ1-2, with a possible D match to TRBD1 (5 bases). The length of the CDR3 is 15 residues. Deletions cut 4 bases from V and 3 bases from J, with 15 bases between. CDR1 is LGHNA and CDR2 is YNFKEQ in the germline V gene. CDR3 in amino acids: CASSRTTGTDYGYTF. CDR3 nucleotides: TGTGCCAGCAGCCGAACTACCGGGACGGACTATGGCTACACCTTC.

The CDR3 region has the DNA TGTGCCAGCAGCTTAGTCACGGTCGAAAAACTGTTTTTT. Residues: CASSLVTVEKLFF. The J gene is TRBJ1-4, the V gene TRBV7-9; no firm D call. CDR1 SEHNR and CDR2 FQNEAQ come from the germline V gene (reference sequence). V was trimmed by 1 base and J by 8 bases, leaving 8 bases between them. The CDR3 consists of 13 residues.

This clone was counted once. This chain links TRBV5-6 with TRBJ2-1; TRBD2 might be the D (5 bases). This CDR3 region has 13 residues. The V gene's germline CDR1 is SGHDT and CDR2 YYEEEE. V was trimmed by 6 bases and J by 7 bases, leaving 14 bases between them. The CDR3 protein is CASTSLRGNEQFF. In nucleotides, the CDR3 is TGTGCCAGCACTTCCCTACGGGGTAATGAGCAGTTCTTC. The full variable domain, in which reference TRBV5-6 and TRBJ2-1 provide the parts outside the CDR3, is DAGVTQSPTHLIKTRGQQVTLRCSPKSGHDTVSWYQQALGQGPQFIFQYYEEEERQRGNFPDRFSGHQFPNYSSELNVNALLLGDSALYLCASTSLRGNEQFFGPGTRLTVL.

The rearrangement joins TRBV7-3 to TRBJ1-1; D call uncertain. CDR3 length: 15 amino acids. Looked up from germline, CDR1 is SGHTA and CDR2 is FQGTGA. Trimming took off 6 bases at V and 8 bases at J, with 22 bases between the two ends. CDR3 region: CASSPTPGRTDEAFF. Here the CDR3 DNA reads TGTGCCAGCAGTCCTACCCCCGGGAGAACGGACGAAGCTTTCTTT.

V and J are TRBV19 and TRBJ1-5; D is ambiguous. The CDR3 sequence is 14 residues long. Germline V gene lookup returns CDR1 LNHDA and CDR2 SQIVND (reference sequence). The V end lost 4 bases, the J end lost 1 base, and 8 bases lay between the germline ends. CDR3 in DNA: TGTGCCAGTAGTACGACACGAAGCAATCAGCCCCAGCATTTT. It encodes CASSTTRSNQPQHF. Looking up the rest from reference TRBV19 and TRBJ1-5 gives the full variable domain: DGGITQSPKYLFRKEGQNVTLSCEQNLNHDAMYWYRQDPGQGLRLIYYSQIVNDFQKGDIAEGYSVSREKKESFPLTVTSAQKNPTAFYLCASSTTRSNQPQHFGDGTRLSIL.

The rearrangement links TRBV18 to TRBJ1-3; D is ambiguous. Trimming stripped 3 bases from V and 4 bases from J, with 13 bases between. This CDR3 region has 15 residues. Germline CDR1 and CDR2: KGHSH and LQKENI. CDR3 amino acids: CASSPSGRAGNTIYF. The CDR3 region has the DNA TGTGCCAGCTCACCCTCGGGTAGGGCCGGAAACACCATATATTTT.

This clone was seen only a few times. This chain links TRBV27 with TRBJ1-6; TRBD1 matches 8 bases. Trimming cost V 2 bases and J 6 bases; bases outside gene matches: 0. The CDR3 is 14 residues long. The germline V gene encodes CDR1 MNHEY and CDR2 SMNVEV (reference sequence). CDR3 DNA sequence: TGTGCCAGCAGTTTAACAGGGGGTAATTCACCCCTCCACTTT. It translates to CASSLTGGNSPLHF.

The V call is TRBV14, the J call TRBJ2-4; TRBD1 agrees at 9 bases. Germline CDR1 reads SGHDN; CDR2 reads FVKESK. With 2 bases clipped from V and 5 bases from J, the junction kept 10 bases outside the gene matches. CDR3 length: 17 amino acids. CDR3 nucleotides: TGTGCCAGCAGCCAAACATCGACAGGGGGTCCACAAAACATTCAGTACTTC. Its translation is CASSQTSTGGPQNIQYF.

This clone was picked up one time. This sequence joins TRBV5-6 and TRBJ1-2; D gene unclear. This CDR3 has 11 residues. V lost 2 bases to trimming and J lost 8 bases, with 7 bases between them. In germline, CDR1 is SGHDT, CDR2 YYEEEE. CDR3 coding DNA: TGTGCCAGCAGCTTAGATCGGGGCTACACCTTC. Encoded protein: CASSLDRGYTF.

V usage is TRBV27 and J usage is TRBJ1-4; D unclear. With 0 bases removed from V and 0 bases from J, the gap between germline ends came to 11 bases. The CDR3 is 17 residues long. Germline CDR1 and CDR2: MNHEY and SMNVEV (reference sequence). For the CDR3, the DNA is TGTGCCAGCAGTTTATCCAATCGACACTCAACTAATGAAAAACTGTTTTTT. Residues: CASSLSNRHSTNEKLFF.

This clone came up a few times. This CDR3 reads CASSQTQGHTEAFF. Written as DNA, the CDR3 is TGTGCCAGCAGCCAAACACAGGGGCACACTGAAGCTTTCTTT. The chain employs TRBV3-1 (or the pseudogene TRBV3-2) and TRBJ1-1; 7 positions match TRBD1. V was clipped by 2 bases and J by 3 bases; unmatched bases: 3. Per germline, CDR1 LGHDT and CDR2 YNNKEL (reference sequence). CDR3 length equals 14 residues.

V and J are TRBV29-1 and TRBJ2-2, with a tentative D call TRBD1 (5 bases). This CDR3 is built from 12 residues. V was trimmed by 5 bases and J by 5 bases, leaving 9 bases between them. CDR1 and CDR2 (germline): SQVTM, ANQGSEA. The CDR3 reads CSVHRTTGELFF. The CDR3 DNA follows: TGCAGCGTTCACAGGACGACCGGGGAGCTGTTTTTT.

This chain connects TRBV4-2 to TRBJ2-7, with D perhaps given as TRBD1 or TRBD2 (5 bases each). Between the trimmed V and J ends, which lost 0 bases and 2 bases, there was a span of 17 bases. Germline V gene data show CDR1 as LGHNA and CDR2 as YNFKEQ. This CDR3 spans 17 amino acids. CDR3 sequence: CASSQERTGTVPYEQYF. The DNA of the CDR3 is TGTGCCAGCAGCCAAGAAAGGACCGGGACCGTCCCCTACGAGCAGTACTTC.

The chain couples TRBV7-2 to TRBJ2-2; D gene ambiguous. CDR3 length: 13 residues. The ends were cut back, 5 bases at V and 0 bases at J, with 4 bases in the middle. Germline CDR1 is SGHTA and CDR2 is FQGNSA. The CDR3 bases are TGTGCCAGCAGCGGACCGAACACCGGGGAGCTGTTTTTT. Translating it yields CASSGPNTGELFF.

The chain has TRBV5-4 and TRBJ1-4; TRBD1 aligns across 11 bases. Germline CDR1 and CDR2: SGHNT and YYREEE (reference sequence). The length of the CDR3 is 17 residues. With V trimmed by 4 bases and J by 2 bases, 7 bases remained unmatched. The CDR3 DNA sequence: TGTGCCAGCAGCCCCGGACAGGGGGCAACGACTAATGAAAAACTGTTTTTT. Translated: CASSPGQGATTNEKLFF.

V and J are TRBV3-1 (or the pseudogene TRBV3-2) and TRBJ1-2; 9 bases agree with TRBD1. Germline CDR1 LGHDT, CDR2 YNNKEL (reference sequence). The V segment lost 6 bases and the J segment 3 bases; nucleotides outside the gene matches: 8. The CDR3 is 15 residues long. CDR3 sequence: CASRVTGGNDYGYTF. CDR3 DNA: TGTGCCAGCAGGGTCACAGGGGGCAATGACTATGGCTACACCTTC.

This chain uses TRBV6-6 with TRBJ1-4; no clear D gene. Looked up from germline, CDR1 is MNHNY and CDR2 is SVGAGI (reference sequence). V was shortened by 0 bases and J by 8 bases, with 13 bases between the two germline ends. This CDR3 has 15 residues. CDR3 sequence: CASSYSNRAGEKLFF. In DNA form, the CDR3 reads TGTGCCAGCAGTTACTCGAACCGCGCTGGGGAAAAACTGTTTTTT.

The rearrangement joins TRBV6-1 to TRBJ1-5; D possibly corresponds to TRBD1 (5 bases). Germline-derived CDR1 and CDR2 are MNHNS and SASEGT. V was trimmed by 1 base and J by 4 bases, leaving 17 bases between them. There are 17 residues in the CDR3. The CDR3 region has the DNA TGTGCCAGCAGTGAAGAGGGACGGAGCCGTCGGAATCAGCCCCAGCATTTT. Residues: CASSEEGRSRRNQPQHF.